The following is a T cell receptor (beta chain) sequence with its context. Its target is unknown. These data belong to a study of blood T cells in healthy people across ages. Study observations and caveats: PBMCs that were unsorted prevented a conclusive naive versus antigen-experienced comparison.

Trimming took 7 bases from V and 0 from J; bases not matched to a gene: 6. Germline CDR1 and CDR2: DFQATT and SNEGSKA (reference sequence). CDR3 size: 14 residues. PCR was performed a second time for about 7 to 11 cycles using a sample-barcoded 5' primer and a J-beta primer mix. Via MiXCR, TCRdb re-called the 5' RACE reads, giving one row per CDR3 protein. The profile covers 750,000 to 850,000 distinct CDR3 sequences, with 20% to 25% appearing a single time and 3% to 4% taken by the ten largest. The same data also went into a second study, on T cells of mothers and their children. That publication notes: Researchers put all of the extracted RNA into cDNA synthesis, using about 1.4 ug per 15 ul. Whether pairs are related or unrelated, thymic selection shapes their TCR recombination output in much the same way. When mothers and children were related, their normalized repertoire overlap, which was always slightly higher, did not differ significantly from that of unrelated pairs.

The sample taken for sequencing was blood. This sequence joins TRBV20-1 and TRBJ2-3; 8 bases line up with TRBD2. The clonotype comes from a boy aged 5 to 17 in good health. The CDR3 sequence: CSGGSGGSTDTQYF. The CDR3 nucleotides read TGCAGTGGGGGTTCGGGAGGGAGCACAGATACGCAGTATTTT.